The rows below give T cell receptor beta chains drawn from one sample of a study of cytomegalovirus exposure and HLA in healthy donors. Using immunoSEQ multiplex PCR, the repertoire was profiled, and TCRdb retains in-frame clones only, with some absent. The repertoire includes approximately 290,000 clones, about 80% of them detected once, and 0.3% to 0.35% sits in the top ten. The specimen sequenced was PBMCs. These receptors came from a girl aged 2-10 years in good health and CMV-seronegative. Each CDR3 is given with its conserved first and last residue. D genes are given only for firm matches. The listing skips clone size in some rows; elsewhere it reads once, few, many or a size class.

j_call: TRBJ2-3; v_call: TRBV15; d_call: -; clone_size: -; cdr3_nt: TGTGCCACCAGCAGAGATATAGCGCCAGATACGCAGTATTTT; cdr3_aa: CATSRDIAPDTQYF
j_call: TRBJ2-7; v_call: TRBV9; d_call: -; clone_size: -; cdr3_nt: TGTGCCAGCAGCGTAGGAGGGGGGGCCGGGGAGCAGTACTTC; cdr3_aa: CASSVGGGAGEQYF
j_call: TRBJ2-5; v_call: TRBV19; d_call: -; clone_size: -; cdr3_nt: TGTGCCAGTAGTATAGATAGAGGGGAGACCCAGTACTTC; cdr3_aa: CASSIDRGETQYF
j_call: TRBJ2-5; v_call: TRBV2; d_call: -; clone_size: -; cdr3_nt: TGTGCCAGCAGTGAATCCGTGGCCTTTCAGTACTTC; cdr3_aa: CASSESVAFQYF
j_call: TRBJ2-1; v_call: TRBV30; d_call: -; clone_size: -; cdr3_nt: TGTGCCTGGGAGTATAGGGGAACCAATGAGCAGTTCTTC; cdr3_aa: CAWEYRGTNEQFF
j_call: TRBJ2-5; v_call: TRBV5-6; d_call: TRBD2; clone_size: -; cdr3_nt: TGTGCCAGCAGCTCGCATCCGGGACTACAAGAGACCCAGTACTTC; cdr3_aa: CASSSHPGLQETQYF
j_call: TRBJ2-1; v_call: TRBV2; d_call: -; clone_size: -; cdr3_nt: TGTGCCAGCAGTATTTCCCACCCCGGTGAGCAGTTCTTC; cdr3_aa: CASSISHPGEQFF
j_call: TRBJ1-1; v_call: TRBV5-1; d_call: TRBD1; clone_size: -; cdr3_nt: TGCGCCAGTTTCGGACAGGGAGAGACTGAAGCTTTCTTT; cdr3_aa: CASFGQGETEAFF
j_call: TRBJ2-5; v_call: TRBV20-1; d_call: -; clone_size: once; cdr3_nt: TGCAGTGCCCCCAGGGCGACCCAGTACTTC; cdr3_aa: CSAPRATQYF
j_call: TRBJ1-1; v_call: TRBV30; d_call: TRBD1; clone_size: -; cdr3_nt: TGTGCCTGGAGTGAGAGGACAGGGGCCGCATTT; cdr3_aa: CAWSERTGAAF
j_call: TRBJ2-3; v_call: TRBV28; d_call: TRBD2; clone_size: -; cdr3_nt: TGTGCCAGCAGCACCCTCGAACTAGCGGGGAGCACAGATACGCAGTATTTT; cdr3_aa: CASSTLELAGSTDTQYF
j_call: TRBJ1-5; v_call: TRBV7-8; d_call: -; clone_size: -; cdr3_nt: TGTGCCAGCAGCTTATACACAAGCAATCAGCCCCAGCATTTT; cdr3_aa: CASSLYTSNQPQHF
j_call: TRBJ2-7; v_call: TRBV27; d_call: -; clone_size: -; cdr3_nt: TGTGCCAGCAGTTTTCAGGGGCCCTCCTACGAGCAGTACTTC; cdr3_aa: CASSFQGPSYEQYF
j_call: TRBJ1-2; v_call: TRBV10-2; d_call: -; clone_size: -; cdr3_nt: TGCGCCAGCAGAAAAAACTACCGGGAGAACTATGGCTACACCTTC; cdr3_aa: CASRKNYRENYGYTF
j_call: TRBJ1-2; v_call: TRBV9; d_call: TRBD1; clone_size: -; cdr3_nt: TGTGCCAGCATGGACAGGGTCTATGGCTACACCTTC; cdr3_aa: CASMDRVYGYTF
j_call: TRBJ2-7; v_call: TRBV6-6; d_call: -; clone_size: -; cdr3_nt: TGTGCCAGCAGCTCCTCGGTCATAGAGCAGTACTTC; cdr3_aa: CASSSSVIEQYF
j_call: TRBJ1-3; v_call: TRBV7-8; d_call: TRBD1; clone_size: -; cdr3_nt: TGTGCCAGCAGCACGCCGGGACAGGGGGAGGGATTCGACCTCTCTGGAAACACCATATATTTT; cdr3_aa: CASSTPGQGEGFDLSGNTIYF
j_call: TRBJ2-4; v_call: TRBV2; d_call: -; clone_size: few; cdr3_nt: TGTGCCAGCAGTGCTGGACAGCCCGGGAAAAACATTCAGTACTTC; cdr3_aa: CASSAGQPGKNIQYF